This T cell receptor beta chain was sequenced during a study of blood T cell repertoires in COVID-19. Original processing methods: The assay estimated nucleated cells by amplifying reference gene primers. This table comes from immunoSEQ multiplex PCR, and its TCRdb copy is limited to in-frame clones, with some not included. The DNA gave D and trimming, while V, J and clone size come from that table. The data show roughly 100,000 clones, around nine tenths seen once. V shed 4 bases, J shed 7 bases, and the junction held 6 bases outside the gene matches. This CDR3 is built from 13 residues. The germline gives CDR1 LGHDT, CDR2 YNNKEL (reference sequence).

J is TRBJ1-1 and V is TRBV3-1 (or the pseudogene TRBV3-2), with 7 bases matching TRBD1. What was sequenced was peripheral blood. This sequence originates from an elderly woman in a cohort sampled during active COVID-19. The CDR3 DNA is TGTGCCAGCAGCCCGGACAGGAGAATTGAAGCTTTCTTT. Amino acids: CASSPDRRIEAFF.